One sample yielded the 16 T cell receptor beta chains listed below, sequenced in a study of PD-L1 blockade in urothelial cancer. Only in-frame clones appear in the TCRdb table, and some are missing; sequencing was by immunoSEQ multiplex PCR. The sample lists around 30,000 clones; about 87% were seen once. Specimen: PBMCs, collected around atezolizumab (anti-PD-L1) treatment. These receptors were taken from a man in his fifties or sixties with urothelial cancer.

The chain recombines TRBV6-6 with TRBJ2-3, with 8 positions matching TRBD2. The CDR3 is 14 residues long. J lost 7 bases, V lost 4 bases, and 7 bases had no gene match. Germline CDR1 and CDR2: MNHNY and SVGAGI (reference sequence). CDR3 amino acids: CASSFDGGANTQYF. The DNA for the CDR3 is TGTGCCAGCAGTTTCGACGGGGGGGCGAATACGCAGTATTTT.

The rearrangement links TRBV13 to TRBJ1-2, with D perhaps matching TRBD1 (6 bases). The ends were cut back, 3 bases at V and 4 bases at J, with 18 bases in the middle. Germline V CDR1 and CDR2: PRHDT, FYEKMQ (reference sequence). The CDR3 covers 16 residues. Here the CDR3 DNA reads TGTGCCAGCAGCTTTTACCAGGGGACGTTACTCTATGGCTACACCTTC. It encodes CASSFYQGTLLYGYTF.

CDR3 in amino acids: CAITGLAETGELFF. The CDR3 DNA sequence: TGTGCCATCACCGGACTAGCCGAGACCGGGGAGCTGTTTTTT. The chain combines TRBV10-3 with TRBJ2-2; 8 positions agree with TRBD2. The J segment lost 5 bases and the V segment lost 7 bases, leaving 6 bases of the junction unmatched. CDR3 length: 14 amino acids. Germline CDR1 and CDR2: ENHRY and SYGVKD.

The chain employs TRBV7-9 and TRBJ2-2; 14 bases map to TRBD2. The V segment lost 3 bases and the J segment 6 bases; nucleotides outside the gene matches: 9. The germline V gene encodes CDR1 SEHNR and CDR2 FQNEAQ (reference sequence). The CDR3 consists of 18 residues. This CDR3 is CASSFGTSGRKRAGELFF. The CDR3 bases are TGTGCCAGCAGCTTCGGGACTAGCGGGAGAAAAAGGGCCGGGGAGCTGTTTTTT. Full variable domain (outside the CDR3, taken from reference TRBV7-9 and TRBJ2-2): DTGVSQNPRHKITKRGQNVTFRCDPISEHNRLYWYRQTLGQGPEFLTYFQNEAQLEKSRLLSDRFSAERPKGSFSTLEIQRTEQGDSAMYLCASSFGTSGRKRAGELFFGEGSRLTVL.

The chain employs TRBV6-5 and TRBJ2-1, with 9 bases lining up with TRBD2. Germline CDR1 reads MNHEY; CDR2 reads SVGAGI. This CDR3 region has 15 residues. V lost 7 bases, J lost 3 bases, and 7 bases stayed unmatched. CDR3 nucleotide sequence: TGTGCCAGCACCAAGGGAGCGGGAGGCTACAATGAGCAGTTCTTC. Its protein product is CASTKGAGGYNEQFF.

This chain links TRBV7-2 with TRBJ2-7; no firm D call. V lost 3 bases to trimming and J lost 3 bases, with 6 bases between them. This CDR3 region has 12 residues. CDR1 SGHTA and CDR2 FQGNSA come from the germline V gene. CDR3 nucleotide sequence: TGTGCCAGCAGCTTTAGGAGCTACGAGCAGTACTTC. This translates into CASSFRSYEQYF.

The chain carries TRBV2 and TRBJ1-5; perhaps TRBD1 as D (5 bases). Germline assignment: CDR1 SNHLY and CDR2 FYNNEI. Trimming took 7 bases from V and 4 from J, leaving 11 bases between them. This CDR3 is built from 13 residues. In DNA, the CDR3 is TGTGCCAGCATGCGGACACTTAATCAGCCCCAGCATTTT. It codes for CASMRTLNQPQHF.

The chain recombines TRBV11-2 with TRBJ2-2; the D gene is possibly TRBD1 (5 bases). The CDR3 sequence is 16 residues long. Deletions cut 2 bases from V and 0 bases from J, with 10 bases between. Germline assignment: CDR1 SGHAT and CDR2 FQNNGV. The CDR3 region is CASSLKTGANTGELFF. As DNA, the CDR3 is TGTGCCAGCAGCTTAAAAACAGGAGCGAACACCGGGGAGCTGTTTTTT.

This chain connects TRBV27 to TRBJ1-2; TRBD1 matches 12 bases. From germline, CDR1 is MNHEY and CDR2 SMNVEV (reference sequence). V dropped 2 bases and J dropped 2; count of bases not matched to a gene: 6. The length of the CDR3 is 17 residues. The CDR3 spells CASSLGTGGQLNYGYTF. The CDR3, as DNA: TGTGCCAGCAGTTTAGGGACAGGGGGCCAATTGAACTATGGCTACACCTTC.

This chain connects TRBV5-4 to TRBJ1-1, with D perhaps TRBD1 (6 bases). This CDR3 comprises 13 residues. Trimming stripped 4 bases from V and 4 bases from J, with 11 bases between. Looked up from germline, CDR1 is SGHNT and CDR2 is YYREEE (reference sequence). Written as DNA, the CDR3 is TGTGCCAGCAGCCTTGGACAGCCCACTGAAGCTTTCTTT. Protein sequence: CASSLGQPTEAFF.

The DNA for the CDR3 is TGTGCCAGCGGAGACAGCTACGAGCAGTACTTC. It encodes CASGDSYEQYF. The chain carries TRBV18 and TRBJ2-7; D might be TRBD1 (5 bases). V was pared by 8 bases and J by 3 bases, with 8 bases between. Germline-derived CDR1 and CDR2 are KGHSH and LQKENI. The CDR3 runs 11 residues.

V usage is TRBV7-2 and J usage is TRBJ2-7, with no clear D. Germline CDR1 SGHTA, CDR2 FQGNSA. V was pared by 8 bases and J by 0 bases, with 8 bases between. The CDR3 runs 12 residues. CDR3 protein: CASGRASYEQYF. The CDR3 DNA sequence: TGTGCCAGCGGGCGTGCCTCCTACGAGCAGTACTTC.

This chain uses TRBV7-3 with TRBJ1-2, with D possibly being TRBD1 (6 bases). CDR1 and CDR2 (germline): SGHTA, FQGTGA. The CDR3 loop spans 16 amino acids. V was cut by 5 bases and J by 5 bases, with 21 bases left in between. In DNA, the CDR3 is TGTGCCAGCAGCCCCTGGGGGCACCCCGGCCAGTATGGCTACACCTTC. It translates to CASSPWGHPGQYGYTF.

This chain connects TRBV4-1 to TRBJ2-1, with 15 nucleotides matching TRBD2. The CDR3 runs 17 residues. The germline V gene encodes CDR1 MGHRA and CDR2 YSYEKL. V dropped 1 base and J dropped 6; count of bases not matched to a gene: 4. For the CDR3, the DNA is TGCGCCAGCAGCCAAGGGGGGACTAGCGGGAGGCGCAATGAGCAGTTCTTC. Its protein is CASSQGGTSGRRNEQFF.

A single count supports this clone. This chain joins TRBV14 and TRBJ1-6; D possibly corresponds to TRBD1 (5 bases). Trimming removed 4 bases at V and 7 bases at J, with 14 bases between. The CDR3 totals 15 residues. Germline CDR1 SGHDN, CDR2 FVKESK. This CDR3 reads CASSLLGGYNSPLHF. Here the CDR3 DNA reads TGTGCCAGCAGCCTCCTGGGGGGGTACAATTCACCCCTCCACTTT.

This clone was counted a few times. This chain uses TRBV19 with TRBJ1-1, with 9 bases fitting TRBD1. The CDR3 length is 20 residues. CDR1 is LNHDA, CDR2 SQIVND, per germline (reference sequence). V shed 6 bases, J shed 5 bases, and the junction held 25 bases outside the gene matches. The DNA of the CDR3 is TGTGCCAGTAGAATGGGGTTCTTGGGACAGGGAGAATGGAGAAAAACTGAAGCTTTCTTT. Amino acid sequence: CASRMGFLGQGEWRKTEAFF.